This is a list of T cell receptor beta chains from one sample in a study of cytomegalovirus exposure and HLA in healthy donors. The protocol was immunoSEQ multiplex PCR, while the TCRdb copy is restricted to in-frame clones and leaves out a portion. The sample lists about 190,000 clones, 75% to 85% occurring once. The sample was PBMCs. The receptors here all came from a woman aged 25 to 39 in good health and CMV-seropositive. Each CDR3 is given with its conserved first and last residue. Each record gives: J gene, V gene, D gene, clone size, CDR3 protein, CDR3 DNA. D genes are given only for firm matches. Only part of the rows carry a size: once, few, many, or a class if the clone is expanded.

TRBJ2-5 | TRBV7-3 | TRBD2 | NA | CASSLQTSGRAEETQYF | TGTGCCAGCAGCCTCCAGACTAGCGGGAGGGCGGAGGAGACCCAGTACTTC
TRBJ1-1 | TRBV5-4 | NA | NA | CASSLTARGEAFF | TGTGCCAGCAGCTTGACTGCACGGGGAGAAGCTTTCTTT
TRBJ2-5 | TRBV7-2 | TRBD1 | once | CASSKLAAGGRETQYF | TGTGCCAGCTCCAAACTCGCAGCAGGGGGCAGGGAGACCCAGTACTTC
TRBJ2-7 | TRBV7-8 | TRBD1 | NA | CASRRDRVAEQYF | TGTGCCAGCAGGCGGGACAGGGTGGCCGAGCAGTACTTC
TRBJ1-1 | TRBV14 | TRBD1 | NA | CASSLRTGRNTEAFF | TGTGCCAGCAGCCTACGGACAGGTCGGAACACTGAAGCTTTCTTT
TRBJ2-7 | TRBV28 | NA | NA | CASRSPGEALFSEQYF | TGTGCCAGCAGATCCCCTGGAGAAGCGCTCTTCTCCGAGCAGTACTTC
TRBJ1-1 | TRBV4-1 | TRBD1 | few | CASSPTGTGVGAFF | TGCGCCAGCAGCCCAACCGGGACAGGGGTGGGAGCTTTCTTT
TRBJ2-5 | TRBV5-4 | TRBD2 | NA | CASSRGTSGRGAETQYF | TGTGCCAGCAGCCGGGGGACTAGCGGGAGGGGCGCGGAGACCCAGTACTTC
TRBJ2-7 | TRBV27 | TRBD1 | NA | CASSPSGTGSWNEQYF | TGTGCCAGCAGTCCTTCGGGGACAGGGAGTTGGAACGAGCAGTACTTC
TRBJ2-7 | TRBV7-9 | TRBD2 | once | CASSLRLAASYEQYF | TGTGCCAGCAGTCTGCGACTAGCGGCCTCCTACGAGCAGTACTTC
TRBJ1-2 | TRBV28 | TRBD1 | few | CASGTDPLGVTF | TGTGCCAGCGGGACAGATCCCTTAGGAGTCACCTTC
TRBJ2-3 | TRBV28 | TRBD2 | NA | CATRGGGLNTDTQYF | TGTGCCACCCGCGGGGGGGGCCTAAACACAGATACGCAGTATTTT
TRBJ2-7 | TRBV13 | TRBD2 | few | CASSLGTSGIHGDEQYF | TGTGCCAGCAGCCTTGGGACTAGCGGGATTCACGGAGACGAGCAGTACTTC
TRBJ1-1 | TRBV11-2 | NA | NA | CASNNGGRFMNTEAFF | TGTGCCAGCAACAACGGGGGACGGTTCATGAACACTGAAGCTTTCTTT
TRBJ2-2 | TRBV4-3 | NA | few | CASSQGPSGGTGELFF | TGCGCCAGCAGCCAAGGGCCCTCCGGGGGCACCGGGGAGCTGTTTTTT
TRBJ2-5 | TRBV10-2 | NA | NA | CASSEERLVETQYF | TGCGCCAGCAGTGAGGAGCGGCTAGTCGAGACCCAGTACTTC
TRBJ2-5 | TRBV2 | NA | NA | CASTGYQETQYF | TGTGCCAGCACGGGTTACCAAGAGACCCAGTACTTC
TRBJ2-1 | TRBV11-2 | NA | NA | CASSSSGATTYNEQFF | TGTGCCAGCAGCTCATCGGGAGCGACCACCTACAATGAGCAGTTCTTC
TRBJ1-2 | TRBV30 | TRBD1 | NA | CAWTGGSGDYGYTF | TGTGCCTGGACAGGGGGCTCGGGAGACTATGGCTACACCTTC
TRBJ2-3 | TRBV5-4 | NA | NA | CASSSPSTDTQYF | TGTGCCAGCAGCTCCCCTAGCACAGATACGCAGTATTTT
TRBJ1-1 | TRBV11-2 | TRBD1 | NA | CASSPYRGRNTEAFF | TGTGCCAGCAGTCCCTACAGGGGAAGGAACACTGAAGCTTTCTTT
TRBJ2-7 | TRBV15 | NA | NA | CATGQGGGYEQYF | TGTGCCACCGGGCAGGGAGGCGGCTACGAGCAGTACTTC
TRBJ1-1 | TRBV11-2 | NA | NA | CASSLDHNMNTEAFF | TGTGCCAGCAGCTTAGATCACAACATGAACACTGAAGCTTTCTTT
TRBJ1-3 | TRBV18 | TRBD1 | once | CASSRQIAGTGSGNTIYF | TGTGCCAGCTCACGACAGATCGCCGGGACAGGCTCTGGAAACACCATATATTTT
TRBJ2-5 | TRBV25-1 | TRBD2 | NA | CASSESDRAGGGETQYF | TGTGCCAGCAGTGAATCCGATCGAGCGGGGGGAGGGGAGACCCAGTACTTC